The 30 T cell receptor beta chains presented below share a single source sample, sequenced in a study of CD8 T cells in Susac syndrome. Random hexamers primed reverse transcription of about 0.45 to 1 ug RNA. TCRdb recomputed calls from the immunoSEQ multiplex PCR reads with MiXCR, one row per CDR3 protein. The profile shows 200,000 to 300,000 distinct CDR3 sequences, about 96% of them singletons. Sequences were obtained from CD4+ T cells from PBMCs. These receptor sequences come from a human donor with Susac syndrome.

The genes are TRBV30 and TRBJ1-1; D is undetermined. Deletions cut 3 bases from V and 4 bases from J, with 15 bases between. The CDR3 is made up of 14 amino acids. Germline CDR1 and CDR2: GTSNPN and SVGIG (reference sequence). The CDR3 bases are TGTGCCTGGAGACAAGGAAGGATGAGCACTGAAGCTTTCTTT. This codes for CAWRQGRMSTEAFF.

This clonotype was counted a single time. The genes are TRBV30 and TRBJ1-5; 8 nucleotides agree with TRBD1. This CDR3 has 15 amino acids. J was trimmed by 1 base and V by 0 bases; bases with no gene match: 2. Germline CDR1 GTSNPN, CDR2 SVGIG (reference sequence). The CDR3 region is CAWSVRQGSNQPQHF. The CDR3 DNA is TGTGCCTGGAGTGTACGACAGGGGAGCAATCAGCCCCAGCATTTT.

This sequence joins TRBV30 and TRBJ1-2; tentative D call: TRBD1 (6 bases). Germline-derived CDR1 and CDR2 are GTSNPN and SVGIG (reference sequence). CDR3 length: 10 residues. V lost 8 bases, J lost 8 bases, and 12 bases lay in between. This CDR3 is CAEGDEGYTF. The CDR3 nucleotides are TGTGCCGAGGGGGATGAGGGCTACACCTTC.

The chain links TRBV24-1 to TRBJ1-2, with D perhaps TRBD1 (5 bases). Trimming shortened V by 4 bases and J by 2 bases, and 10 bases separated the two germline ends. The CDR3 contains 14 residues. From germline, CDR1 is KGHDR and CDR2 SFDVKD. In DNA form, the CDR3 reads TGTGCCACCAGTGAACCGGGACGGAACTATGGCTACACCTTC. Translation gives CATSEPGRNYGYTF.

In regard to this clonotype: At one end the junction does not follow the germline gene, possibly because of a read error. The chain employs TRBV29-1 and TRBJ2-1; TRBD2 aligns across 10 bases. This CDR3 is 13 amino acids long. Germline CDR1 and CDR2: SQVTM and ANQGSEA. CDR3 loop: CSVPVAGGLERVF. The CDR3 DNA reads TGCAGCGTTCCGGTAGCGGGAGGACTAGAGAGGGTCTTC.

The rearrangement links TRBV20-1 to TRBJ1-3, with D hard to call. CDR1 is DFQATT and CDR2 is SNEGSKA in the germline V gene (reference sequence). V was pared by 7 bases and J by 4 bases, with 8 bases between. The CDR3 contains 11 residues. The CDR3 DNA follows: TGCAGTGTTTCAGTCGGAAACACCATATATTTT. This codes for CSVSVGNTIYF.

The V call is TRBV4-2, the J call TRBJ2-5, with no clear D. Germline V lookup: CDR1 LGHNA, CDR2 YNFKEQ. The length of the CDR3 is 13 residues. Trimming removed 4 bases at V and 4 bases at J, with 10 bases between. CDR3 bases: TGTGCCAGCAGCCTCGAAAGGCGAGAGACCCAGTACTTC. This translates into CASSLERRETQYF.

The genes are TRBV18 and TRBJ2-1; D call uncertain. Germline CDR1 reads KGHSH; CDR2 reads LQKENI. There are 15 residues in the CDR3. V was pared by 0 bases and J by 4 bases, with 10 bases between. The CDR3 protein is CASSPPGVGYNEQFF. In DNA form, the CDR3 reads TGTGCCAGCTCACCACCTGGAGTGGGGTACAATGAGCAGTTCTTC.

The chain recombines TRBV9 with TRBJ2-2, with unresolved D. This CDR3 comprises 14 residues. V was pared by 6 bases and J by 3 bases, with 12 bases between. Germline CDR1 and CDR2: SGDLS and YYNGEE. The CDR3 sequence is CASTRTPDTGELFF. In DNA form, the CDR3 reads TGTGCCAGCACCAGGACCCCCGACACCGGGGAGCTGTTTTTT.

J is TRBJ2-1 and V is TRBV5-4; TRBD2 aligns across 7 bases. V shed 4 bases and J 3 bases; nucleotides not matched to a gene: 10. From germline, CDR1 is SGHNT and CDR2 YYREEE (reference sequence). The CDR3 spans 16 residues. CDR3 sequence (DNA): TGTGCCAGCAGCCCGGGTGGTAGCGGGTACTACAATGAGCAGTTCTTC. Translated: CASSPGGSGYYNEQFF.

The count of this clonotype is one. This chain connects TRBV14 to TRBJ1-1; no firm D call. The length of the CDR3 is 13 residues. Germline V lookup: CDR1 SGHDN, CDR2 FVKESK. Trimming left V 3 bases short and J 1 base short, with 6 bases between. The CDR3 sequence is CASSQSGNTEAFF. CDR3 nucleotide sequence: TGTGCCAGCAGCCAGAGTGGGAACACTGAAGCTTTCTTT.

The rearrangement links TRBV30 to TRBJ2-7; the match to TRBD2 covers 10 bases. The germline V gene has CDR1 GTSNPN and CDR2 SVGIG (reference sequence). This CDR3 contains 13 residues. Trimming cost V 2 bases and J 7 bases; bases outside gene matches: 5. The CDR3 nucleotides are TGTGCCTGGAGTAAAGCGGGAGGGCGGGAGCAGTACTTC. This codes for CAWSKAGGREQYF.

The chain combines TRBV30 with TRBJ1-4; perhaps TRBD1 as D (5 bases). The ends were cut back, 3 bases at V and 6 bases at J, with 11 bases in the middle. This CDR3 contains 13 residues. The V gene's germline CDR1 is GTSNPN and CDR2 SVGIG (reference sequence). CDR3 sequence reads: CAWRAGRDEKLFF. The CDR3 coding sequence is TGTGCCTGGAGAGCAGGGCGAGATGAAAAACTGTTTTTT.

This chain uses TRBV15 with TRBJ2-1; 7 bases are shared with TRBD1. CDR1 and CDR2 (germline): LNHNV, YYDKDF (reference sequence). This CDR3 contains 15 residues. The V gene end was trimmed by 1 base and the J gene end by 6 bases; junction bases not matched to a gene: 6. The chain's CDR3 is CATSRGQGGSNEQFF. The CDR3 nucleotides read TGTGCCACCAGCAGAGGACAGGGTGGGTCCAATGAGCAGTTCTTC. The whole variable domain, remainder taken from reference TRBV15 and TRBJ2-1, is DAMVIQNPRYQVTQFGKPVTLSCSQTLNHNVMYWYQQKSSQAPKLLFHYYDKDFNNEADTPDNFQSRRPNTSFCFLDIRSPGLGDTAMYLCATSRGQGGSNEQFFGPGTRLTVL.

The V call is TRBV25-1, the J call TRBJ2-1; D is unclear. V lost 1 base, J lost 2 bases, and 9 bases lay in between. This CDR3 region has 15 residues. Germline CDR1 and CDR2: MGHDK and SYGVNS. The CDR3 here is CASSESGGAYNEQFF. In nucleotides, the CDR3 is TGTGCCAGCAGTGAATCCGGCGGAGCCTACAATGAGCAGTTCTTC.

This clonotype was seen a few times. The rearrangement joins TRBV19 to TRBJ2-1; no clear D gene. This CDR3 has 12 residues. Looked up from germline, CDR1 is LNHDA and CDR2 is SQIVND (reference sequence). Trimming took 5 bases from V and 5 from J, leaving 7 bases between them. The CDR3 DNA reads as TGTGCCAGTAGTCCGAGAAACAATGAGCAGTTCTTC. This gives the protein CASSPRNNEQFF.

The chain links TRBV6-5 to TRBJ2-5; no definite D call. Trimming left V 4 bases short and J 3 bases short, with 9 bases between. Germline V gene data show CDR1 as MNHEY and CDR2 as SVGAGI. This CDR3 spans 13 amino acids. The CDR3 bases are TGTGCCAGCAGTTTGTACGGAAAAGAGACCCAGTACTTC. Residues: CASSLYGKETQYF.

J is TRBJ2-1 and V is TRBV21-1. TRBV21-1 is listed as a pseudogene. The CDR3 covers 10 residues. The CDR3 DNA reads TGTGCCAGCGAGACTAATGAGCAGTTCTTC. Translated, it gives CASETNEQFF.

The V gene is TRBV12-3 or TRBV12-4, the J gene TRBJ2-5, with D hard to call. The CDR3 has 14 residues. The V end lost 3 bases, the J end lost 4 bases, and 12 bases lay between the germline ends. This CDR3 reads CASSFSLPGETQYF. The CDR3 DNA follows: TGTGCCAGCAGTTTCTCCCTCCCCGGAGAGACCCAGTACTTC.

The CDR3: CASSSWTDQETQYF. The DNA for the CDR3 is TGTGCCAGCAGTTCATGGACAGACCAAGAGACCCAGTACTTC. J is TRBJ2-5 and V is TRBV6-5, with D perhaps TRBD1 (6 bases). The CDR3 consists of 14 residues. Trimming removed 4 bases from V and 0 bases from J, with 9 bases in between. Germline CDR1 MNHEY, CDR2 SVGAGI.

The chain employs TRBV4-2 and TRBJ1-1, with TRBD1 as a possible D gene (6 bases). V was shortened by 4 bases and J by 3 bases, with 9 bases between the two germline ends. Germline-derived CDR1 and CDR2 are LGHNA and YNFKEQ. The CDR3 runs to 13 residues. The CDR3 nucleotides are TGTGCCAGCAGCCGAAACAGGGACACTGAAGCTTTCTTT. Protein: CASSRNRDTEAFF.

This clonotype is a singleton in its sample. This chain uses TRBV4-1 with TRBJ2-1; D is uncertain. V was shortened by 1 base and J by 0 bases, with 19 bases between the two germline ends. This CDR3 contains 19 residues. Germline V CDR1 and CDR2: MGHRA, YSYEKL. The CDR3 DNA reads TGCGCCAGCAGCCAAGCGAGTAGCCGCCTAGGTTACTCCTACAATGAGCAGTTCTTC. Amino acid sequence: CASSQASSRLGYSYNEQFF.

The rearrangement uses TRBV29-1 and TRBJ2-5; D is unresolved. The germline V and J ends were trimmed by 8 bases and 7 bases, with 17 bases remaining between them. CDR1 is SQVTM, CDR2 ANQGSEA, per germline. The CDR3 has 12 residues. CDR3: CSQIVDPGTQYF. The DNA for the CDR3 is TGCAGCCAAATCGTTGATCCCGGGACCCAGTACTTC.

The chain recombines TRBV29-1 with TRBJ2-7; 9 nucleotides match TRBD2. Germline trimming cut 7 bases from V and 1 base from J; bases unmatched to any gene: 11. The CDR3 is 15 amino acids. Germline CDR1 is SQVTM and CDR2 is ANQGSEA. For the CDR3, the DNA is TGCAGCGCAACCCGGGCTAGCGGGGTTTCCTACGAGCAGTACTTC. The encoded protein is CSATRASGVSYEQYF.

This chain uses TRBV7-4 with TRBJ1-4; D perhaps matches TRBD1 (5 bases). The germline V and J ends were trimmed by 5 bases and 0 bases, with 13 bases remaining between them. The CDR3 is 16 residues long. CDR1 and CDR2 from the germline V gene are SGHVT and SQSDAQ. This CDR3 reads CASSLGGIATNEKLFF. In nucleotides, the CDR3 is TGTGCCAGCAGCCTGGGGGGAATCGCAACTAATGAAAAACTGTTTTTT.

This chain uses TRBV27 with TRBJ1-1; the D is unclear. Germline V gene sequence: CDR1 MNHEY, CDR2 SMNVEV (reference sequence). The CDR3 sequence is 15 residues long. The germline V and J ends were trimmed by 0 bases and 1 base, with 9 bases remaining between them. CDR3 in amino acids: CASSLSKLSNTEAFF. The CDR3 coding sequence is TGTGCCAGCAGTTTATCGAAACTGTCGAACACTGAAGCTTTCTTT.

V is TRBV14 and J is TRBJ2-1; perhaps TRBD1 as D (5 bases). Germline V gene data show CDR1 as SGHDN and CDR2 as FVKESK. This CDR3 spans 16 amino acids. Trimming stripped 5 bases from V and 0 bases from J, with 14 bases between. The CDR3 region is CASSYEVGRSYNEQFF. CDR3 coding DNA: TGTGCCAGCAGCTACGAGGTGGGGCGCTCCTACAATGAGCAGTTCTTC. Full variable domain (rest looked up from reference TRBV14 and TRBJ2-1): EAGVTQFPSHSVIEKGQTVTLRCDPISGHDNLYWYRRVMGKEIKFLLHFVKESKQDESGMPNNRFLAERTGGTYSTLKVQPAELEDSGVYFCASSYEVGRSYNEQFFGPGTRLTVL.

This clonotype was observed once. This chain connects TRBV29-1 to TRBJ1-1; 8 nucleotides line up with TRBD1. V lost 7 bases to trimming and J lost 1 base; unmatched junction nucleotides: 14. The CDR3 is made up of 16 amino acids. Germline V gene sequence: CDR1 SQVTM, CDR2 ANQGSEA. The chain's CDR3 is CSAQGAGVRSNTEAFF. CDR3 sequence (DNA): TGCAGCGCCCAGGGGGCAGGGGTGAGGTCGAACACTGAAGCTTTCTTT.

This chain joins TRBV18 and TRBJ2-1; TRBD2 aligns across 7 bases. The germline V gene encodes CDR1 KGHSH and CDR2 LQKENI. The CDR3 runs 16 residues. V shed 0 bases and J 0 bases; nucleotides not matched to a gene: 2. This CDR3 is CASSPPRGSSYNEQFF. In DNA form, the CDR3 reads TGTGCCAGCTCACCACCCCGCGGGAGCTCCTACAATGAGCAGTTCTTC.

The genes are TRBV7-9 and TRBJ1-2; D is unresolved. V lost 5 bases, J lost 8 bases, and 12 bases lay in between. CDR3 length: 12 residues. CDR1 and CDR2 (germline): SEHNR, FQNEAQ (reference sequence). CDR3 DNA: TGTGCCAGCAGCCCGTTCGAGGGAGGCTACACCTTC. Its translation is CASSPFEGGYTF.